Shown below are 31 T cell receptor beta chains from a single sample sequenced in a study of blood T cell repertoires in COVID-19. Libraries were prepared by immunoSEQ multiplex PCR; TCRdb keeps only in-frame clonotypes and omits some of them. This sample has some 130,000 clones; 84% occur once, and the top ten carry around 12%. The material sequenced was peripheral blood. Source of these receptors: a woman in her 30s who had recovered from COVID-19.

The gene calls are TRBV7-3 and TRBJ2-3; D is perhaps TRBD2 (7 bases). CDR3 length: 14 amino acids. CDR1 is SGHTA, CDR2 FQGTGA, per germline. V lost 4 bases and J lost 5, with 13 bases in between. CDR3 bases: TGTGCCAGCAGCTCCCTAGGGGGGGGAGATACGCAGTATTTT. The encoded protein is CASSSLGGGDTQYF.

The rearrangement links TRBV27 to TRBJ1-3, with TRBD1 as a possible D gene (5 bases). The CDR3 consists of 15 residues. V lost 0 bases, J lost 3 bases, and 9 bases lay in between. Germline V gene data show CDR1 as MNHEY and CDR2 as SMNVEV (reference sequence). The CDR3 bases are TGTGCCAGCAGTTTATCGTCGGGGGGTGGAAACACCATATATTTT. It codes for CASSLSSGGGNTIYF.

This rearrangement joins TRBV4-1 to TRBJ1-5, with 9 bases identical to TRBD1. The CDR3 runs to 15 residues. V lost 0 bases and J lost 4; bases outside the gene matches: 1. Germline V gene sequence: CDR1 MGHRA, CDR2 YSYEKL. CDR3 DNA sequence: TGCGCCAGCAGCCAAGATGACAGGGGGAATCAGCCCCAGCATTTT. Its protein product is CASSQDDRGNQPQHF.

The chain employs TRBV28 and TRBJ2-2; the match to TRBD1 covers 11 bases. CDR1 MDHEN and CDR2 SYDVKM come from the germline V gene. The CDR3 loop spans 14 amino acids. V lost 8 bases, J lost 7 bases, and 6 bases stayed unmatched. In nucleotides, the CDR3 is TGTGCCAGCTGGACAGGGGGCGCCTACGGGGAGCTGTTTTTT. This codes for CASWTGGAYGELFF.

Here the CDR3 reads CASSFRGQDYGYTF. Here the CDR3 DNA reads TGTGCCAGCAGTTTCAGGGGGCAGGACTATGGCTACACCTTC. The chain uses TRBV27 and TRBJ1-2, with 8 bases aligning to TRBD1. The CDR3 length is 14 residues. The germline gives CDR1 MNHEY, CDR2 SMNVEV (reference sequence). The trim removed 3 bases at V and 3 bases at J, leaving 3 bases unmatched.

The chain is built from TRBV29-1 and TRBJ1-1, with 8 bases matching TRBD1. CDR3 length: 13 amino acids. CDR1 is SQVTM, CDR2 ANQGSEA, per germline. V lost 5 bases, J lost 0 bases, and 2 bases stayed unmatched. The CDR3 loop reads CSVRTGMNTEAFF. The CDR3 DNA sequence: TGCAGCGTTCGGACAGGGATGAACACTGAAGCTTTCTTT.

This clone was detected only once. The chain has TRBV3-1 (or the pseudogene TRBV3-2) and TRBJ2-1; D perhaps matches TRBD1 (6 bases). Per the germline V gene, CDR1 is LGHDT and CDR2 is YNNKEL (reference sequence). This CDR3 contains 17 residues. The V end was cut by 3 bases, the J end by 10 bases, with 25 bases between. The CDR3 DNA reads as TGTGCCAGCAGCCACGTAGGGGGTATCGGAAATTCATGGGAGCAGTTCTTC. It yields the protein CASSHVGGIGNSWEQFF.

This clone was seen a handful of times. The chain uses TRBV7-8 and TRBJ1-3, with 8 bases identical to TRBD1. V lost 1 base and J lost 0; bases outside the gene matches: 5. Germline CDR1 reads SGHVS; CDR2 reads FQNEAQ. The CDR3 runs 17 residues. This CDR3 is CASSLGGQVLSGNTIYF. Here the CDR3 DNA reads TGTGCCAGCAGCTTAGGGGGACAGGTTCTCTCTGGAAACACCATATATTTT.

CDR3 region: CASSQKRDTEAFF. DNA of the CDR3: TGTGCCAGCAGCCAAAAACGGGACACTGAAGCTTTCTTT. The chain uses TRBV3-1 (or the pseudogene TRBV3-2) and TRBJ1-1; D unclear. This CDR3 has 13 residues. Per germline, CDR1 LGHDT and CDR2 YNNKEL (reference sequence). The V gene lost 2 bases and the J gene lost 3 bases, with 7 bases spanning the gap.

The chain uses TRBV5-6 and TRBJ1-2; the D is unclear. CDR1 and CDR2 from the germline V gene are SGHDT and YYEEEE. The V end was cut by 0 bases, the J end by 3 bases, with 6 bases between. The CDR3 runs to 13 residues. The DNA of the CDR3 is TGTGCCAGCAGCTTGGCCTCCGACTATGGCTACACCTTC. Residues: CASSLASDYGYTF.

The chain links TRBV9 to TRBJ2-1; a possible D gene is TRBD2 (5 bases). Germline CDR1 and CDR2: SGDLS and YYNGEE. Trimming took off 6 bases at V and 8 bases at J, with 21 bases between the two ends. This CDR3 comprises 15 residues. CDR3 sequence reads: CASNTKAEIGYEQFF. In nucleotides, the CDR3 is TGTGCCAGCAATACCAAAGCGGAGATAGGCTATGAGCAGTTCTTC.

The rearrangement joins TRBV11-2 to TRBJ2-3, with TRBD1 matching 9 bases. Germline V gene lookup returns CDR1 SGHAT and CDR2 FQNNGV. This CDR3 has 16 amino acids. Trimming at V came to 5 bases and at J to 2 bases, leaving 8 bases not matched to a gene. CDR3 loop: CASSLGQGPFTDTQYF. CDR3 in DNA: TGTGCCAGCAGCCTCGGACAGGGGCCCTTCACAGATACGCAGTATTTT.

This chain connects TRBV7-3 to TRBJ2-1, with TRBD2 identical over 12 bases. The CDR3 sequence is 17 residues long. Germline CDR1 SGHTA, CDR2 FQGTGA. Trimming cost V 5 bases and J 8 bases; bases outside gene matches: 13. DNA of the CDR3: TGTGCCAGCAGCCCACACCCTCCTAGCGGGGGGGCCCATGAGCAGTTCTTC. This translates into CASSPHPPSGGAHEQFF.

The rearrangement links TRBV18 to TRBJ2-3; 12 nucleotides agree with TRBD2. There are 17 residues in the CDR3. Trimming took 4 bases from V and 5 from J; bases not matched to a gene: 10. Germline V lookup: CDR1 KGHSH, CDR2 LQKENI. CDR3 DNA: TGTGCCAGCTCACATTCTAGCGGGAGGGCCCAAGGAGATACGCAGTATTTT. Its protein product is CASSHSSGRAQGDTQYF.

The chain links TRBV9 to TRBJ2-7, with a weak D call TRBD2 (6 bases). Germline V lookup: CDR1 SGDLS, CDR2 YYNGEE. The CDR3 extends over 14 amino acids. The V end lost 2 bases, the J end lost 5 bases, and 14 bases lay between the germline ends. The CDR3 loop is CASSVSSREDEQYF. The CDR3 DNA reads TGTGCCAGCAGCGTGAGCAGTAGGGAGGACGAGCAGTACTTC. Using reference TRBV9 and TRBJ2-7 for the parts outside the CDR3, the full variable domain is DSGVTQTPKHLITATGQRVTLRCSPRSGDLSVYWYQQSLDQGLQFLIQYYNGEERAKGNILERFSAQQFPDLHSELNLSSLELGDSALYFCASSVSSREDEQYFGPGTRLTVT.

Here the CDR3 reads CASSLARGINTEAFF. CDR3 in DNA: TGCGCCAGCAGCTTGGCCCGGGGGATAAACACTGAAGCTTTCTTT. The V call is TRBV5-1, the J call TRBJ1-1, with TRBD1 as a possible D gene (5 bases). CDR3 length: 15 amino acids. Per germline, CDR1 SGHRS and CDR2 YFSETQ. Trimming stripped 0 bases from V and 2 bases from J, with 11 bases between. The full variable domain, in which reference TRBV5-1 and TRBJ1-1 provide the parts outside the CDR3, is KAGVTQTPRYLIKTRGQQVTLSCSPISGHRSVSWYQQTPGQGLQFLFEYFSETQRNKGNFPGRFSGRQFSNSRSEMNVSTLELGDSALYLCASSLARGINTEAFFGQGTRLTVV.

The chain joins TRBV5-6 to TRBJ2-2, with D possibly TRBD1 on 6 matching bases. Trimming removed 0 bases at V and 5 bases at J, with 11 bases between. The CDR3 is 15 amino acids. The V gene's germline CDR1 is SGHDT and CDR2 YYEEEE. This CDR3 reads CASSLARGKTGELFF. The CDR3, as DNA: TGTGCCAGCAGCTTGGCCAGGGGCAAGACCGGGGAGCTGTTTTTT.

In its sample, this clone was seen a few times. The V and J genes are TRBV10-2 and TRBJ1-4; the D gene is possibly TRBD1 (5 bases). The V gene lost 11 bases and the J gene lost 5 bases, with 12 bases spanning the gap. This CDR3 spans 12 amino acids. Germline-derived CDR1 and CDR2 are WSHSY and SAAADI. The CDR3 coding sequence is TGCGCCTCCCGGGACTCCAATGAAAAACTGTTTTTT. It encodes CASRDSNEKLFF.

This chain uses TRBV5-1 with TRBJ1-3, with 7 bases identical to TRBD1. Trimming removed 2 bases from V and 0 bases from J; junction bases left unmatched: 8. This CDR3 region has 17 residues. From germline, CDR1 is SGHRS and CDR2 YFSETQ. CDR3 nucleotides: TGCGCCAGCAGCTTCTACCGGACAGGTGCCTCTGGAAACACCATATATTTT. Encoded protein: CASSFYRTGASGNTIYF.

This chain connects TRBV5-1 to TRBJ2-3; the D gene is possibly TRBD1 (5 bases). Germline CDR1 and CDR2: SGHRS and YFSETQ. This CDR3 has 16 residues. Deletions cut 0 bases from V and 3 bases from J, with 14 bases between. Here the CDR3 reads CASSLVGQGRTDTQYF. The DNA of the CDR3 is TGCGCCAGCAGCTTGGTCGGGCAGGGCAGGACAGATACGCAGTATTTT.

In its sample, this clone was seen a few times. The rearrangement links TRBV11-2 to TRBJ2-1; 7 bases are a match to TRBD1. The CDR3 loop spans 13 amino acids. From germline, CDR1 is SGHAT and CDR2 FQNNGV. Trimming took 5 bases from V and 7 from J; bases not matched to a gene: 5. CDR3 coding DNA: TGTGCCAGCAGCAAGGACAGGCCGAATGAGCAGTTCTTC. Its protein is CASSKDRPNEQFF.

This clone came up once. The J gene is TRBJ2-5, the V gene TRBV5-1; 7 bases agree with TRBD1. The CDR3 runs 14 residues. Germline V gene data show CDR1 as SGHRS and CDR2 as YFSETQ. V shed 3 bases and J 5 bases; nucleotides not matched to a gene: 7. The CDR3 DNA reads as TGCGCCAGCAGCTCCGGGACAGAGGGGGAGACCCAGTACTTC. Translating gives CASSSGTEGETQYF.

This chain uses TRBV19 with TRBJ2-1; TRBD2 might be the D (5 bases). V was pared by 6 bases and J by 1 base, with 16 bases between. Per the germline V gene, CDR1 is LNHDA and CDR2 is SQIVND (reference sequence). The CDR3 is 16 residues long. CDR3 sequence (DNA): TGTGCCAGTAGGGCCCTAGGAGAGGGATCCTACAATGAGCAGTTCTTC. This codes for CASRALGEGSYNEQFF.

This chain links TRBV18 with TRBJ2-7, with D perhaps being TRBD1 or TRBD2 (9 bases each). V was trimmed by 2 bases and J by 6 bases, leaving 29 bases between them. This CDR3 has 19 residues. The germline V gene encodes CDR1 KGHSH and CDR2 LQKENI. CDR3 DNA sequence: TGTGCCAGCTCACCAACAGGGGGCACGGCTAGCGGGACCTTAAGCGAGCAGTACTTC. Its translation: CASSPTGGTASGTLSEQYF.

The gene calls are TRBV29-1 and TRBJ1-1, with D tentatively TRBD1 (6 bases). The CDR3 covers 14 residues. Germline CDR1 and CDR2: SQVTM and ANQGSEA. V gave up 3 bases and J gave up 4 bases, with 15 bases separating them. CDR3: CSVDGGSVVTEAFF. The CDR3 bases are TGCAGCGTTGATGGGGGCTCGGTGGTCACTGAAGCTTTCTTT.

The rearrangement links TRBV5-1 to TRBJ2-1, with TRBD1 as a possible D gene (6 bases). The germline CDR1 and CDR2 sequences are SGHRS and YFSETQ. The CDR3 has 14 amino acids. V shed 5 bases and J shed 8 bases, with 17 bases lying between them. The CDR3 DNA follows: TGCGCCAGCAGGGAAACGGCCCAGGGGTATGAGCAGTTCTTC. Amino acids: CASRETAQGYEQFF.

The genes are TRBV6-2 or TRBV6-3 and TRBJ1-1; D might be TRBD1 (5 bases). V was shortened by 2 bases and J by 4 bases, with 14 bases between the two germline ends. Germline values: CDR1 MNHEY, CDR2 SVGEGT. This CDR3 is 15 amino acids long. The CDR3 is CASSYQTGVGTEAFF. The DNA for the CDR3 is TGTGCCAGCAGTTACCAGACGGGGGTGGGCACTGAAGCTTTCTTT.

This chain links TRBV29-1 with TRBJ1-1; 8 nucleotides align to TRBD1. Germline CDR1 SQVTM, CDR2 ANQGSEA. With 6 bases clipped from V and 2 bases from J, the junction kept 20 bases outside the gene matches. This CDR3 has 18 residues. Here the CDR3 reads CSVGTDRGHKSGNTEAFF. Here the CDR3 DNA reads TGCAGCGTCGGTACCGACAGGGGCCATAAGAGTGGAAACACTGAAGCTTTCTTT.

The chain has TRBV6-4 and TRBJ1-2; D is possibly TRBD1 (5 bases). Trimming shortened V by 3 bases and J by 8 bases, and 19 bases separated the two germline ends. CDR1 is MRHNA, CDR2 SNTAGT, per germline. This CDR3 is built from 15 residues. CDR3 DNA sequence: TGTGCCAGCAGTGAATTTGGAGGGGTCTCCCAAGGCTACACCTTC. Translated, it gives CASSEFGGVSQGYTF.

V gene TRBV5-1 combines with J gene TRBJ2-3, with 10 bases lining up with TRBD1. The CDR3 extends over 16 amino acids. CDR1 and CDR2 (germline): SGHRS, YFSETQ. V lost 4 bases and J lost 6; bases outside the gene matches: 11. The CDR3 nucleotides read TGCGCCAGCAGCCTTCTGGGACAGGGGTTCTGGGATACGCAGTATTTT. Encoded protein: CASSLLGQGFWDTQYF.

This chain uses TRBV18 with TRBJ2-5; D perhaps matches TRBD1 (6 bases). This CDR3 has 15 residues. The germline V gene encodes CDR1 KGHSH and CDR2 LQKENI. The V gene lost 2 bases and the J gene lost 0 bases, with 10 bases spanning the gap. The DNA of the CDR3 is TGTGCCAGCTCACCAGCGGACAGCCACCAAGAGACCCAGTACTTC. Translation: CASSPADSHQETQYF.